The 22 T cell receptor beta chains given below trace back to one sample, sequenced in a study of molecular identifiers for immune sequencing clone quantification. TCRdb itself ran the PCR reads through MiXCR, one entry per CDR3 protein. The data contain over 85,000 distinct CDR3 sequences, 20% to 30% of them singletons. The sample was naive CD8+ T cells from blood, with Jurkat cell RNA spiked in. Subset meaning: FACS-sorted CD8+CD4-CCR7+CD45RA+ naive T cells. The receptors were gathered from a human donor in good health. Some libraries in this study had Jurkat cell RNA spiked in.

This clonotype was counted at least ten times. The rearrangement uses TRBV6-2 or TRBV6-3 and TRBJ2-7; D perhaps matches TRBD2 (5 bases). The germline V gene has CDR1 MNHEY and CDR2 SVGEGT. With 5 bases removed from V and 5 bases from J, the gap between germline ends came to 13 bases. The CDR3 is 13 residues long. This CDR3 is CASSIGVEDEQYF. In DNA form, the CDR3 reads TGTGCCAGCAGTATCGGGGTAGAGGACGAGCAGTACTTC.

This clonotype has at least ten counts. The gene calls are TRBV6-5 and TRBJ2-5; 12 nucleotides align to TRBD2. CDR1 and CDR2 (germline): MNHEY, SVGAGI. The CDR3 length is 16 residues. V lost 2 bases and J lost 2; bases outside the gene matches: 3. The CDR3 is CASSYSTSGGQETQYF. CDR3 nucleotides: TGTGCCAGCAGTTACAGCACTAGCGGGGGGCAAGAGACCCAGTACTTC.

This clonotype was detected many times. The rearrangement links TRBV4-1 to TRBJ1-1, with D perhaps matching TRBD1 (5 bases). The germline CDR1 and CDR2 sequences are MGHRA and YSYEKL. This CDR3 region has 12 residues. The ends were cut back, 8 bases at V and 1 base at J, with 8 bases in the middle. The chain's CDR3 is CASGTTNTEAFF. DNA for the CDR3: TGCGCCAGCGGGACCACGAACACTGAAGCTTTCTTT.

This clonotype was recorded at least ten times. This chain connects TRBV10-2 to TRBJ1-1; D not certain. Trimming removed 8 bases from V and 2 bases from J, with 12 bases in between. CDR3 length: 13 amino acids. Germline values: CDR1 WSHSY, CDR2 SAAADI. This CDR3 is CASGPGLNTEAFF. The CDR3 region has the DNA TGCGCCAGCGGTCCAGGTCTAAACACTGAAGCTTTCTTT.

The genes are TRBV28 and TRBJ2-7; no firm D call. V shed 5 bases and J shed 2 bases, with 4 bases lying between them. Germline V gives CDR1 MDHEN, CDR2 SYDVKM. This CDR3 region has 11 residues. In nucleotides, the CDR3 is TGTGCCAGCAGTGAAACCTACGAGCAGTACTTC. Residues: CASSETYEQYF.

This clonotype was recorded many times. The rearrangement links TRBV5-4 to TRBJ2-5, with D possibly TRBD2 on 6 matching bases. Germline V gene sequence: CDR1 SGHNT, CDR2 YYREEE (reference sequence). The length of the CDR3 is 14 residues. Trimming removed 3 bases from V and 5 bases from J, with 14 bases in between. The CDR3 DNA follows: TGTGCCAGCAGCTCGGGACTCGGCCCGGAGACCCAGTACTTC. Translation: CASSSGLGPETQYF.

The V gene is TRBV25-1, the J gene TRBJ2-7; 12 bases line up with TRBD1. The CDR3 consists of 13 residues. Germline trimming cut 8 bases from V and 5 bases from J; bases unmatched to any gene: 4. In germline, CDR1 is MGHDK, CDR2 SYGVNS. The CDR3 sequence is CASGGDRGHEQYF. The CDR3 nucleotides read TGTGCCAGCGGTGGGGACAGGGGGCACGAGCAGTACTTC.

To note about this clonotype: A single base separates this from a much larger clone, so it may be a read error. The chain recombines TRBV28 with TRBJ2-3; the match to TRBD2 covers 7 bases. The germline gives CDR1 MDHEN, CDR2 SYDVKM. V shed 7 bases, J shed 0 bases, and the junction held 7 bases outside the gene matches. The CDR3 covers 15 residues. As DNA, the CDR3 is TGTGCCAGCAACGGGGGAGGGGCGAGCACAGATACGCAGTATTTT. It is translated as CASNGGGASTDTQYF.

In regard to this clonotype: This could be a read error, since a much larger clone is one nucleotide away. The CDR3 does not end in the conserved phenylalanine or tryptophan, so this is likely a read error. The chain recombines TRBV7-9 with TRBJ2-5; D gene unclear. The CDR3 runs 16 residues. The V and J ends lost 5 bases and 6 bases respectively, with 22 bases between them. From germline, CDR1 is SEHNR and CDR2 FQNEAQ (reference sequence). DNA for the CDR3: TGTGCCAGCAGCCAGACGGTTTCCCGGACGGAAAAGACCCAGTACCTC. The encoded protein is CASSQTVSRTEKTQYL.

This clonotype appeared a few times. The chain recombines TRBV27 with TRBJ1-4; possibly TRBD1 for D (6 bases). The CDR3 totals 16 residues. The V gene lost 5 bases and the J gene lost 2 bases, with 15 bases spanning the gap. CDR1 is MNHEY, CDR2 SMNVEV, per germline (reference sequence). The CDR3: CASSTGRGATNEKLFF. The CDR3 bases are TGTGCCAGCAGTACGGGACGGGGGGCCACTAATGAAAAACTGTTTTTT.

This clonotype came up many times. The chain is built from TRBV6-1 and TRBJ2-3; a possible D gene is TRBD1 (5 bases). V gave up 4 bases and J gave up 3 bases, with 11 bases separating them. Germline V gene lookup returns CDR1 MNHNS and CDR2 SASEGT. The CDR3 extends over 14 amino acids. The CDR3 sequence: CASSVRADTDTQYF. The CDR3 region has the DNA TGTGCCAGCAGTGTCAGGGCGGATACAGATACGCAGTATTTT.

Concerning this clonotype itself: A much larger clone lies a single base off, so this may be a read error. Without the conserved terminal phenylalanine or tryptophan, this CDR3 likely stems from a read error. This chain uses TRBV20-1 with TRBJ1-5, with TRBD1 matching 7 bases. The CDR3 totals 15 residues. The V gene end was trimmed by 6 bases and the J gene end by 6 bases; junction bases not matched to a gene: 14. Looked up from germline, CDR1 is DFQATT and CDR2 is SNEGSKA (reference sequence). The CDR3 DNA follows: TGCAGTGCGAAAAAGGGGGCTGCCTCGAGTCAGCCCCAGCATCTT. Translation: CSAKKGAASSQPQHL.

The table lists this clonotype with many counts. The CDR3 region is CSVDPLAGQNNEQFF. DNA for the CDR3: TGCAGCGTCGACCCACTAGCGGGGCAGAACAATGAGCAGTTCTTC. The chain links TRBV29-1 to TRBJ2-1; 10 nucleotides line up with TRBD2. The CDR3 length is 15 residues. Germline V gene lookup returns CDR1 SQVTM and CDR2 ANQGSEA. With 6 bases clipped from V and 5 bases from J, the junction kept 10 bases outside the gene matches.

On this clonotype itself: This may come from a read error, since a much larger clone is one base off. This sequence joins TRBV29-1 and TRBJ1-2; TRBD1 agrees at 10 bases. This CDR3 contains 14 residues. Germline V gene lookup returns CDR1 SQVTM and CDR2 ANQGSEA. The CDR3 DNA reads TGCAGCGCTGAAGTTGGACAGGGGGGCTATGGCTACACCTTC. Residues: CSAEVGQGGYGYTF.

This clonotype was seen a few times. The genes are TRBV30 and TRBJ2-1; no clear D gene. CDR1 and CDR2 (germline): GTSNPN, SVGIG (reference sequence). The CDR3 extends over 11 amino acids. The V gene lost 2 bases and the J gene lost 7 bases, with 6 bases spanning the gap. This CDR3 is CAWSWENEQFF. The CDR3 region has the DNA TGTGCCTGGAGTTGGGAAAATGAGCAGTTCTTC.

Many counts were recorded for this clonotype. The V call is TRBV24-1, the J call TRBJ2-2, with a possible D match to TRBD2 (7 bases). The ends were cut back, 9 bases at V and 4 bases at J, with 17 bases in the middle. This CDR3 comprises 15 residues. The germline V gene has CDR1 KGHDR and CDR2 SFDVKD. CDR3 loop: CATQEGGRGTGELFF. CDR3 in DNA: TGTGCCACCCAGGAGGGGGGGCGAGGCACCGGGGAGCTGTTTTTT.

This clonotype was seen repeatedly, ten times or more. The chain is built from TRBV4-1 and TRBJ2-3; 11 nucleotides line up with TRBD2. J was trimmed by 2 bases and V by 2 bases; bases with no gene match: 9. The length of the CDR3 is 18 residues. CDR1 MGHRA and CDR2 YSYEKL come from the germline V gene. The CDR3 DNA follows: TGCGCCAGCAGCCAAAGCATAGCGGGGGGGCCTGTCACAGATACGCAGTATTTT. This sequence encodes CASSQSIAGGPVTDTQYF.

J is TRBJ2-7 and V is TRBV29-1, with D perhaps matching TRBD1 (6 bases). Germline CDR1 reads SQVTM; CDR2 reads ANQGSEA. The CDR3 totals 11 residues. V gave up 7 bases and J gave up 6 bases, with 13 bases separating them. The CDR3 DNA reads as TGCAGCGATTTCGCAGGGGCCGAGCAGTACTTC. It codes for CSDFAGAEQYF.

At least ten counts were recorded for this clonotype. The chain employs TRBV29-1 and TRBJ2-7; 8 bases map to TRBD1. Per germline, CDR1 SQVTM and CDR2 ANQGSEA. V trimming: 6 bases; J trimming: 3 bases; junction bases outside the gene matches: 10. There are 14 residues in the CDR3. This CDR3 reads CSVLDRGDYYEQYF. CDR3 DNA: TGCAGCGTCCTCGACAGGGGCGATTACTACGAGCAGTACTTC.

This clonotype has ten or more counts. V usage is TRBV3-1 and J usage is TRBJ2-2; D is possibly TRBD1 (7 bases). V lost 1 base to trimming and J lost 6 bases, with 12 bases between them. The CDR3 extends over 15 amino acids. In germline, CDR1 is LGHDT, CDR2 YNNKEL (reference sequence). The DNA for the CDR3 is TGTGCCAGCAGCCAAGCAGGGGGGATACCCGGGGAGCTGTTTTTT. Amino acids: CASSQAGGIPGELFF.

There are a few counts of this clonotype. The chain recombines TRBV6-2 or TRBV6-3 with TRBJ2-1; D perhaps matches TRBD1 (6 bases). Trimming cost V 4 bases and J 6 bases, with 7 bases left between them. The CDR3 covers 12 residues. Germline assignment: CDR1 MNHEY and CDR2 SVGEGT. The CDR3 DNA reads TGTGCCAGCAGTTGGACAGTCAATGAGCAGTTCTTC. Its protein is CASSWTVNEQFF.

This rearrangement joins TRBV4-1 to TRBJ2-7, with a possible D match to TRBD1 (6 bases). Trimming removed 1 base from V and 4 bases from J, with 17 bases in between. Germline lookup yields CDR1 MGHRA and CDR2 YSYEKL. This CDR3 is built from 16 residues. This chain's CDR3 is CASSQAHDRLGYEQYF. The CDR3 DNA reads TGCGCCAGCAGCCAAGCTCATGACAGGTTAGGGTACGAGCAGTACTTC.